The 14 T cell receptor beta chains below all came from one sample that was sequenced in a study of tumor-infiltrating lymphocytes in primary liver carcinoma (dated by TCRdb to about 2017). Without any cell sorting, total RNA and DNA were extracted together from around 18-30 mg of bulk tissue using the AllPrep DNA/RNA mini kit. TCRdb lists the instrument as Illumina HiSeq 2500. Using a constant-region primer and ProtoScript II reverse transcriptase, TCRbeta-specific cDNA was reverse-transcribed from 450 to 650 ng total RNA. Three nested multiplex PCR rounds, following a slightly modified ARM-PCR procedure, were used to build the TCRbeta libraries. Multiplex TRBV1-TRBV30 forward primers and a Cbeta reverse primer were used in the first two PCR rounds, each of which was run for about 10 cycles. The public reads were quality trimmed at Q25 with fastp and then assembled into clones with MiXCR by TCRdb, keeping productive beta chains. Under each unique CDR3 protein, matching rows form one entry showing the most common genes and DNA. In this sample the table shows some 110,000 distinct CDR3 sequences, roughly 80% of which occur a single time. The ten largest clonotypes hold approximately 21% of the sample.

Sequencing was performed on liver tumor tissue from sampling region 3. Taken with the paper, the label for cell subset or site translates to: tumor region T3, left-lateral pole. These receptors came from a man aged 35 to 55 with primary liver carcinoma and hepatitis B virus infection.

This sequence joins TRBV11-1 and TRBJ1-6; possible D gene TRBD1, 5 bases. Looked up from germline, CDR1 is SGHAT and CDR2 is FQDESV (reference sequence). The length of the CDR3 is 13 residues. V was trimmed by 6 bases and J by 11 bases, leaving 14 bases between them. CDR3 in DNA: TGTGCCAGCAGACGGACACTGGTAACACCCCTCCACTTT. Protein: CASRRTLVTPLHF.

Concerning this clonotype: Germline and junction disagree at one end, which may indicate a read error. This sequence joins TRBV5-1 and TRBJ1-1; D might be TRBD1 (5 bases). Germline CDR1 reads SGHRS; CDR2 reads YFSETQ. The CDR3 has 15 residues. The CDR3 DNA is TGTGCCAGCAGCTTGGCCGGAGGGGCAAGGACTGAAGCTTCCTTT. It is translated as CASSLAGGARTEASF.

The table lists this clonotype with a few counts. Just one base apart from a much larger clone, this may be a read error. This chain connects TRBV5-8 to TRBJ2-2; no clear D gene. Trimming removed 4 bases from V and 2 bases from J, with 18 bases in between. Germline CDR1 reads SGHTS; CDR2 reads YDEGEE. The CDR3 has 17 amino acids. This chain's CDR3 is CASSPWASVTNTGELFF. CDR3 in DNA: TGTGCCAGCAGCCCTTGGGCGTCAGTCACTAACACCGGGGAGCTGTTTTTT.

This chain joins TRBV29-1 and TRBJ2-1; D not resolved. This CDR3 has 10 amino acids. The germline V gene encodes CDR1 SQVTM and CDR2 ANQGSEA. The V end lost 6 bases, the J end lost 16 bases, and 16 bases lay between the germline ends. Here the CDR3 reads CSVKVHERFF. In nucleotides, the CDR3 is TGCAGCGTGAAAGTACACGAGCGATTCTTC.

About this clonotype itself: In this CDR3 the conserved last residue, phenylalanine or tryptophan, is missing, so a read error is likely. The J gene is TRBJ2-1, the V gene TRBV7-8; 9 bases map to TRBD2. Germline V lookup: CDR1 SGHVS, CDR2 FQNEAQ. This CDR3 comprises 16 residues. J was trimmed by 6 bases and V by 2 bases; bases with no gene match: 8. The DNA of the CDR3 is TGTGCCAGCAGCTTAATAGTAGCGGGAGATGGCAATGAGCAGTTCTTA. It codes for CASSLIVAGDGNEQFL.

For this clonotype: No conserved phenylalanine or tryptophan ends this CDR3, so it is likely a read error. The rearrangement links TRBV5-1 to TRBJ1-1; D remains unclear. This CDR3 region has 14 residues. CDR1 and CDR2 (germline): SGHRS, YFSETQ. Trimming removed 4 bases at V and 4 bases at J, with 14 bases between. CDR3 DNA sequence: TGCGCCAGCAGCGCGACTACAGAGCCCACTGAAGCTTTCTGT. Its protein is CASSATTEPTEAFC.

This clonotype occurred once. Because the CDR3 is missing its conserved closing phenylalanine or tryptophan, this is likely a read error. The chain uses TRBV29-1 and TRBJ1-1; D gene unclear. Germline V lookup: CDR1 SQVTM, CDR2 ANQGSEA. Trimming took off 0 bases at V and 6 bases at J, with 14 bases between the two ends. The CDR3 is made up of 14 amino acids. The CDR3 sequence: CSVEDGRANAEAFL. CDR3 DNA: TGCAGCGTTGAAGATGGGAGAGCTAACGCTGAAGCTTTCCTT.

This clonotype was seen only once. The J gene is TRBJ2-7, the V gene TRBV4-3; D is possibly TRBD2 (5 bases). This CDR3 region has 16 residues. V lost 4 bases to trimming and J lost 8 bases, with 24 bases between them. CDR1 and CDR2 from the germline V gene are LGHNA and YSLEER. The CDR3 loop reads CASSRDRASGRWQQYF. CDR3 DNA: TGCGCCAGCAGCCGAGATCGGGCTAGTGGGAGATGGCAGCAGTACTTC.

Remarks on this clonotype: A read error may produce the germline difference seen at one junction end. The rearrangement links TRBV5-1 to TRBJ2-3, with D perhaps matching TRBD1 (6 bases). The CDR3 length is 16 residues. The germline CDR1 and CDR2 sequences are SGHRS and YFSETQ. The CDR3 DNA follows: TGCGCCAGCAGCTCGAACGGCAGGGGAAGCACAGATACGCACTATTTC. Its protein product is CASSSNGRGSTDTHYF.

This clonotype was observed at least ten times. The chain joins TRBV7-8 to TRBJ2-7; D remains ambiguous. Trimming shortened V by 0 bases and J by 6 bases, and 18 bases separated the two germline ends. From germline, CDR1 is SGHVS and CDR2 FQNEAQ. The CDR3 loop spans 16 amino acids. Here the CDR3 reads CASSLASLQGKGEQYF. CDR3 in DNA: TGTGCCAGCAGCTTAGCGTCCCTCCAAGGGAAGGGCGAGCAGTACTTC.

By frequency in the sample, this clonotype is medium-sized. J is TRBJ2-7 and V is TRBV5-4; 8 bases are a match to TRBD1. Germline CDR1 and CDR2: SGHNT and YYREEE (reference sequence). Germline trimming cut 4 bases from V and 0 bases from J; bases unmatched to any gene: 0. The CDR3 is 13 amino acids. The CDR3 loop reads CASSGQGSYEQYF. Here the CDR3 DNA reads TGTGCCAGCAGCGGACAGGGCTCCTACGAGCAGTACTTC.

As to this clonotype: Without the conserved terminal phenylalanine or tryptophan, this CDR3 likely stems from a read error. The rearrangement links TRBV4-1 to TRBJ2-2; D is possibly TRBD1 (6 bases). CDR1 MGHRA and CDR2 YSYEKL come from the germline V gene. This CDR3 contains 16 residues. CDR3 residues: CARSQEPGANTGELFY. The DNA for the CDR3 is TGCGCCCGCAGCCAAGAGCCAGGGGCAAACACCGGGGAGCTGTTTTAT.

As regards this clonotype: The CDR3 does not close with the conserved phenylalanine or tryptophan, likely indicating a read error. This chain connects TRBV11-1 to TRBJ2-7; D not certain. CDR3 size: 13 residues. V lost 6 bases and J 5 bases, leaving 14 bases between the germline ends. Germline CDR1 is SGHAT and CDR2 is FQDESV (reference sequence). The CDR3 region is CASRGKRSHEQYY. The CDR3 region has the DNA TGTGCCAGCAGAGGGAAGCGATCCCACGAGCAGTACTAC.

This clonotype is medium-sized in the sample. The chain recombines TRBV29-1 with TRBJ2-1; no firm D call. Trimming stripped 4 bases from V and 5 bases from J, with 6 bases between. The CDR3 contains 11 residues. Germline lookup yields CDR1 SQVTM and CDR2 ANQGSEA. The CDR3 reads CSVGGHNEQFF. CDR3 sequence (DNA): TGCAGCGTTGGTGGGCACAATGAGCAGTTCTTC.